This T cell receptor (beta chain) was identified in a study of beta chain features in type 1 diabetes. Notes on the study in general: A potential influence of HLA type upon TCRB rearrangement remained unresolved herein. There was a moderate but significant shortening of TCRB CDR3s in all four CD4+ subsets of Type 1 diabetes patients.

CDR3 size: 14 residues. V lost 3 bases and J lost 4, with 12 bases in between. Looked up from germline, CDR1 is LNHDA and CDR2 is SQIVND (reference sequence). Points on this clone: The antigen remains undetermined.

Since all of the isolated RNA was reverse transcribed, expressed TCRB transcripts were what got sequenced. Measured with immunoSEQ multiplex PCR; TCRdb has only the in-frame clones, and not every one. The sample lists about 280,000 clones; roughly 15% were seen once. The rearrangement uses TRBV19 and TRBJ1-1; D is unresolved. This clonotype was obtained from a man aged 18 to 30 with type 1 diabetes. Sequencing was done on a sample of naive CD4+ T cells from blood. The CDR3 spells CASSILRKVTEAFF. The CDR3 bases are TGTGCCAGTAGTATTTTGAGGAAGGTCACTGAAGCTTTCTTT.